This note documents a single T cell receptor (beta chain) sequence. The sample is drawn from a study of blood T cell repertoires in COVID-19. The CDR3 extends over 13 amino acids. V shed 6 bases and J 3 bases; nucleotides not matched to a gene: 4. Germline V gene data show CDR1 as LGHDT and CDR2 as YNNKEL (reference sequence). Assay: immunoSEQ multiplex PCR; the TCRdb copy retains only in-frame clones and omits some. The sample yields some 260,000 clones, approximately 82% seen once. The clonotype comes from a woman aged 18-29 years with acute or convalescent COVID-19. This sequence joins TRBV3-1 (or the pseudogene TRBV3-2) and TRBJ2-7; TRBD2 aligns across 8 bases. Sequencing was performed on peripheral blood. The CDR3: CASRKRENYEQYF. The CDR3, as DNA: TGTGCCAGCAGGAAGCGGGAGAACTACGAGCAGTACTTC.